The sequence of this T cell receptor beta chain was determined in a study of blood T cell repertoires in COVID-19. The wider study: Some COVID-19 samples were acute and others convalescent; all came from the United States, Italy and Spain. From T cells, B-cell-depleted T cells, or PBMCs came the material, which was cDNA or gDNA.

How the authors handled the data: Cell counts per sample came from amplifying reference gene primers. The protocol was immunoSEQ multiplex PCR, while the TCRdb copy is restricted to in-frame clones and leaves out a portion. That table furnishes V, J and clone size, whereas the DNA furnished D and trimming. The data show 300,000 or so clones, about 87% seen once. This CDR3 has 17 amino acids. J was trimmed by 6 bases and V by 4 bases; bases with no gene match: 17. The germline gives CDR1 LGHDT, CDR2 YNNKEL (reference sequence). The source is a woman aged 25 to 39 who had recovered from COVID-19. The genes are TRBV3-1 (or the pseudogene TRBV3-2) and TRBJ2-7; 8 bases fit TRBD1. Sequenced: peripheral blood. CDR3 sequence (DNA): TGTGCCAGCAGCCCCTCCGGGACAGGCCCCCTTTCGTCCGAGCAGTACTTC. Its translation: CASSPSGTGPLSSEQYF.